The present TCR beta chain was sequenced within a study of blood T cells in healthy people across ages. Background on the study: With template switching, about one barcoded beta molecule was captured per two T cells.

With regard to this clonotype: What it binds is not known.

Study results and limitations: Among long-lived donors, naive CD4+ cells were more numerous and diversity higher than in aged donors. Getting older went along with TCR beta diversity per million T cells dropping roughly linearly.

The CDR3 sequence is 16 residues long. Losses at the gene ends were 3 bases for V and 10 bases for J; bases not matched to a gene: 10. Per the germline V gene, CDR1 is MGHDK and CDR2 is SYGVNS. Alongside a J-beta primer mix, a sample-barcoded 5' primer served in a second PCR lasting roughly 7 to 12 cycles. Individual samples furnished no less than 3 million CDR3-containing paired-end reads apiece. TCRdb fed the 5' RACE reads into MiXCR, producing one record per CDR3 protein. The table lists more than 800,000 distinct CDR3 sequences, under 35% of them singletons, with roughly 17% in the top ten. The material sequenced was blood. The chain combines TRBV25-1 with TRBJ2-1; 12 bases align to TRBD2. The receptor was isolated from a woman aged 80 or over in good health. CDR3 protein: CASSDTASGGAREQFF. In nucleotides, the CDR3 is TGTGCCAGCAGTGATACGGCTAGCGGGGGGGCAAGGGAGCAGTTCTTC.